These 24 T cell receptor beta chains were sequenced from one sample in a study of blood T cell repertoires in COVID-19. Produced via immunoSEQ multiplex PCR; TCRdb's table is partial and in-frame only. The sample shows about 42,000 clones, almost 95% of them seen only once. The material sequenced was peripheral blood. The receptor set was obtained from a man aged 50 to 59 with active COVID-19.

V is TRBV28 and J is TRBJ2-3; no firm D call. The CDR3 consists of 15 residues. CDR1 and CDR2 from the germline V gene are MDHEN and SYDVKM. Between the trimmed V and J ends, which lost 3 bases and 2 bases, there was a span of 12 bases. CDR3: CASSFALPYTDTQYF. The CDR3 coding sequence is TGTGCCAGCAGTTTTGCTCTGCCCTACACAGATACGCAGTATTTT.

This CDR3 reads CASRGRTEAFF. The CDR3 DNA sequence: TGTGCCAGCAGGGGGAGGACTGAAGCTTTCTTT. The J gene is TRBJ1-1, the V gene TRBV28; D is ambiguous. The CDR3 length is 11 residues. Germline CDR1 reads MDHEN; CDR2 reads SYDVKM. The ends were cut back, 6 bases at V and 5 bases at J, with 7 bases in the middle. The variable domain in full, completed from reference TRBV28 and TRBJ1-1, reads DVKVTQSSRYLVKRTGEKVFLECVQDMDHENMFWYRQDPGLGLRLIYFSYDVKMKEKGDIPEGYSVSREKKERFSLILESASTNQTSMYLCASRGRTEAFFGQGTRLTVV.

This chain joins TRBV5-6 and TRBJ2-3; the match to TRBD1 covers 7 bases. This CDR3 has 16 amino acids. Germline V gene data show CDR1 as SGHDT and CDR2 as YYEEEE. Trimming removed 0 bases from V and 2 bases from J; junction bases left unmatched: 6. CDR3 in amino acids: CASSLEGQGVTDTQYF. The CDR3 bases are TGTGCCAGCAGCTTGGAGGGGCAGGGGGTCACAGATACGCAGTATTTT.

The chain recombines TRBV11-2 with TRBJ2-4, with 7 bases matching TRBD2. The CDR3 has 13 amino acids. The germline V gene has CDR1 SGHAT and CDR2 FQNNGV. The J segment lost 6 bases and the V segment lost 6 bases, leaving 5 bases of the junction unmatched. For the CDR3, the DNA is TGTGCCAGCAGTTGGACTAGGGGAAACATTCAGTACTTC. Protein sequence: CASSWTRGNIQYF.

The gene calls are TRBV9 and TRBJ1-2; weak D call: TRBD1 (5 bases). Looked up from germline, CDR1 is SGDLS and CDR2 is YYNGEE. Trimming shortened V by 3 bases and J by 8 bases, and 14 bases separated the two germline ends. The CDR3 is made up of 13 amino acids. CDR3 in amino acids: CASSAGHLLGYTF. Here the CDR3 DNA reads TGTGCCAGCAGCGCAGGACATCTTTTGGGCTACACCTTC.

The genes are TRBV4-1 and TRBJ2-1; perhaps TRBD1 as D (6 bases). There are 15 residues in the CDR3. In germline, CDR1 is MGHRA, CDR2 YSYEKL. V dropped 6 bases and J dropped 2 bases, with 14 bases sitting between them. The DNA for the CDR3 is TGCGCCAGCAGATTAGACAGGCGCCCCTACAATGAGCAGTTCTTC. It translates to CASRLDRRPYNEQFF.

The chain couples TRBV18 to TRBJ2-1; 11 bases match TRBD2. After removal of 2 bases from V and 5 bases from J, the junction contained 5 bases not matched to a gene. CDR1 is KGHSH, CDR2 LQKENI, per germline. The CDR3 length is 16 residues. CDR3 region: CASSPRTSGWNNEQFF. CDR3 coding DNA: TGTGCCAGCTCACCAAGGACTAGCGGGTGGAACAATGAGCAGTTCTTC. Using reference TRBV18 and TRBJ2-1 for the parts outside the CDR3, the full variable domain is NAGVMQNPRHLVRRRGQEARLRCSPMKGHSHVYWYRQLPEEGLKFMVYLQKENIIDESGMPKERFSAEFPKEGPSILRIQQVVRGDSAAYFCASSPRTSGWNNEQFFGPGTRLTVL.

This clone was detected only once. CDR3 coding DNA: TGTGCCAGCAGTGACTCGGGGGACAGAACATACAATGAGCAGTTCTTC. It specifies CASSDSGDRTYNEQFF. The chain employs TRBV6-4 and TRBJ2-1, with 7 bases identical to TRBD1. In germline, CDR1 is MRHNA, CDR2 SNTAGT. CDR3 length: 16 residues. Trimming took 0 bases from V and 4 from J; bases not matched to a gene: 6.

The chain has TRBV11-2 and TRBJ2-2, with D perhaps TRBD2 (6 bases). This CDR3 is built from 16 residues. V was shortened by 3 bases and J by 0 bases, with 11 bases between the two germline ends. Germline loops: CDR1 SGHAT, CDR2 FQNNGV. This CDR3 is CASSFRTTTNTGELFF. In nucleotides, the CDR3 is TGTGCCAGCAGCTTCAGGACTACCACGAACACCGGGGAGCTGTTTTTT.

The chain has TRBV4-1 and TRBJ1-4, with 10 bases aligning to TRBD1. Germline V CDR1 and CDR2: MGHRA, YSYEKL. The CDR3 length is 17 residues. The V segment lost 4 bases and the J segment 10 bases; nucleotides outside the gene matches: 15. This CDR3 reads CASSPYFGVDRGGKLFF. DNA for the CDR3: TGCGCCAGCAGCCCATATTTCGGGGTGGACAGGGGGGGAAAACTGTTTTTT.

J is TRBJ2-1 and V is TRBV3-1 (or the pseudogene TRBV3-2), with TRBD1 as a possible D gene (6 bases). V lost 0 bases, J lost 13 bases, and 19 bases lay in between. This CDR3 has 15 residues. In germline, CDR1 is LGHDT, CDR2 YNNKEL (reference sequence). The CDR3 DNA is TGTGCCAGCAGCCAAGAGCCGACAGGAAAGTTCATACAGTTCTTC. Translated, it gives CASSQEPTGKFIQFF.

V usage is TRBV27 and J usage is TRBJ1-1, with 7 nucleotides matching TRBD1. The CDR3 has 15 amino acids. V dropped 6 bases and J dropped 1; count of bases not matched to a gene: 8. Germline CDR1 is MNHEY and CDR2 is SMNVEV (reference sequence). The CDR3: CASRLRQGPNTEAFF. Here the CDR3 DNA reads TGTGCCAGCAGACTTCGACAGGGCCCGAACACTGAAGCTTTCTTT.

The V gene is TRBV28, the J gene TRBJ1-1; TRBD1 is a possible D gene (5 bases). V was cut by 6 bases and J by 7 bases, with 15 bases left in between. The CDR3 extends over 13 amino acids. From germline, CDR1 is MDHEN and CDR2 SYDVKM. CDR3 in amino acids: CASRQRQLGEAFF. As DNA, the CDR3 is TGTGCCAGCAGGCAAAGACAGTTAGGTGAAGCTTTCTTT.

V gene TRBV9 combines with J gene TRBJ2-1, with a weak D call TRBD2 (7 bases). The V end was cut by 4 bases, the J end by 0 bases, with 17 bases between. CDR3 length: 17 residues. Germline V gene lookup returns CDR1 SGDLS and CDR2 YYNGEE. The CDR3 DNA reads TGTGCCAGCAGCTCGCGAGGGGGGGCGTCCTCCTACAATGAGCAGTTCTTC. Translation gives CASSSRGGASSYNEQFF.

The rearrangement uses TRBV19 and TRBJ2-3; 8 bases align to TRBD2. The germline V gene encodes CDR1 LNHDA and CDR2 SQIVND (reference sequence). CDR3 length: 13 residues. Germline trimming cut 10 bases from V and 3 bases from J; bases unmatched to any gene: 6. The CDR3 region has the DNA TGTGCCACCGGGAGGGCCGGGACAGATACGCAGTATTTT. This gives the protein CATGRAGTDTQYF.

This clone was recorded only once. CDR3 sequence (DNA): TGTGCCAGCAGCTCCGGGACAGGGGGTAGAGAGACCCAGTACTTC. Translated, it gives CASSSGTGGRETQYF. The chain combines TRBV11-3 with TRBJ2-5; 11 bases line up with TRBD1. The J segment lost 4 bases and the V segment lost 4 bases, leaving 5 bases of the junction unmatched. There are 15 residues in the CDR3. Per the germline V gene, CDR1 is SGHNT and CDR2 is YENEEA.

J is TRBJ1-1 and V is TRBV11-2, with 8 nucleotides matching TRBD1. The trim removed 4 bases at V and 1 base at J, leaving 5 bases unmatched. The CDR3 is 15 residues long. The germline gives CDR1 SGHAT, CDR2 FQNNGV. The CDR3 protein is CASSSSDRANTEAFF. The CDR3, as DNA: TGTGCCAGCAGCTCATCGGACAGGGCGAACACTGAAGCTTTCTTT. The full variable domain, rest sourced from reference TRBV11-2 and TRBJ1-1, is EAGVAQSPRYKIIEKRQSVAFWCNPISGHATLYWYQQILGQGPKLLIQFQNNGVVDDSQLPKDRFSAERLKGVDSTLKIQPAKLEDSAVYLCASSSSDRANTEAFFGQGTRLTVV.

V and J are TRBV19 and TRBJ2-3; 7 nucleotides line up with TRBD1. The germline V gene encodes CDR1 LNHDA and CDR2 SQIVND (reference sequence). The trim removed 3 bases at V and 2 bases at J, leaving 11 bases unmatched. The CDR3 totals 17 residues. Here the CDR3 DNA reads TGTGCCAGTAGTATTGGACAGGCCGGTCCATCCACAGATACGCAGTATTTT. It is translated as CASSIGQAGPSTDTQYF.

This clone was seen once. The chain recombines TRBV7-6 with TRBJ2-7, with 9 bases identical to TRBD2. J was trimmed by 6 bases and V by 1 base; bases with no gene match: 7. The CDR3 runs to 15 residues. Germline values: CDR1 SGHVS, CDR2 FNYEAQ. CDR3 residues: CASSLGASGRFEQYF. The CDR3 region has the DNA TGTGCCAGCAGCTTAGGGGCCAGCGGGAGGTTCGAGCAGTACTTC.

This rearrangement joins TRBV7-9 to TRBJ2-1; D gene ambiguous. Germline-derived CDR1 and CDR2 are SEHNR and FQNEAQ (reference sequence). With 7 bases removed from V and 0 bases from J, the gap between germline ends came to 16 bases. This CDR3 comprises 16 residues. This CDR3 is CASNLNSPGSYNEQFF. The CDR3 nucleotides are TGTGCCAGCAACCTTAACTCTCCAGGCTCCTACAATGAGCAGTTCTTC.

This sequence joins TRBV6-2 or TRBV6-3 and TRBJ2-1; D might be TRBD2 (6 bases). The ends were cut back, 6 bases at V and 6 bases at J, with 21 bases in the middle. This CDR3 region has 16 residues. Germline lookup yields CDR1 MNHEY and CDR2 SVGEGT. This CDR3 reads CASSDEGLLRSNEQFF. The DNA for the CDR3 is TGTGCCAGCAGCGATGAGGGACTTCTGAGGAGCAATGAGCAGTTCTTC.

J is TRBJ1-5 and V is TRBV24-1; TRBD1 matches at 7 bases. V trimming: 3 bases; J trimming: 6 bases; junction bases outside the gene matches: 13. CDR1 and CDR2 (germline): KGHDR, SFDVKD. The CDR3 covers 17 residues. CDR3 loop: CATSDQTGDSVGQPQHF. The CDR3 bases are TGTGCCACCAGTGATCAAACAGGGGACAGTGTCGGTCAGCCCCAGCATTTT.

This chain joins TRBV3-1 (or the pseudogene TRBV3-2) and TRBJ1-1; 9 positions match TRBD1. CDR1 and CDR2 from the germline V gene are LGHDT and YNNKEL (reference sequence). The ends lost 5 bases at V and 6 bases at J; junction bases unmatched: 7. The length of the CDR3 is 14 residues. CDR3 sequence (DNA): TGTGCCAGCAGCACGGGACAGGGTATGTCTGAAGCTTTCTTT. Its protein product is CASSTGQGMSEAFF.

The DNA of the CDR3 is TGTGCCACCAAGGGACTAGCGTCTTACAATGAGCAGTTCTTC. This codes for CATKGLASYNEQFF. This sequence joins TRBV27 and TRBJ2-1, with TRBD2 matching 10 bases. Germline CDR1 and CDR2: MNHEY and SMNVEV (reference sequence). The CDR3 covers 14 residues. Unmatched junction bases numbered 7, after V lost 10 bases and J lost 4 bases.